These 26 T cell receptor beta chains came from one sample sequenced in a study of T cell changes during pregnancy in multiple sclerosis. Sequencing was performed with immunoSEQ multiplex PCR; in TCRdb, only in-frame clones are kept and a portion is missing. The sample includes about 65,000 clones, almost 95% seen only once; the top ten take approximately 3%. This specimen was CD8+ T cells from peripheral blood mononuclear cells, taken in the third trimester of pregnancy. These TCRs come from a female donor in good health, enrolled as a control in a pregnancy study.

The V call is TRBV7-8, the J call TRBJ1-5; tentative D call: TRBD1 (5 bases). Germline assignment: CDR1 SGHVS and CDR2 FQNEAQ. The CDR3 runs 14 residues. Trimming removed 5 bases from V and 7 bases from J, with 15 bases in between. The CDR3: CASSPVGGWQPQHF. The CDR3 DNA is TGTGCCAGCAGCCCTGTCGGGGGTTGGCAGCCCCAGCATTTT. The full variable domain, completed using reference TRBV7-8 and TRBJ1-5, is GAGVSQSPRYKVAKRGQDVALRCDPISGHVSLFWYQQALGQGPEFLTYFQNEAQLDKSGLPSDRFFAERPEGSVSTLKIQRTQQEDSAVYLCASSPVGGWQPQHFGDGTRLSIL.

The J gene is TRBJ1-6, the V gene TRBV9; the D gene is possibly TRBD1 (6 bases). Trimming took off 7 bases at V and 5 bases at J, with 10 bases between the two ends. The germline gives CDR1 SGDLS, CDR2 YYNGEE. The CDR3 spans 13 residues. In nucleotides, the CDR3 is TGTGCCAGCGGGGGACATAATAATTCACCCCTCCACTTT. It codes for CASGGHNNSPLHF. Full variable domain (rest looked up from reference TRBV9 and TRBJ1-6): DSGVTQTPKHLITATGQRVTLRCSPRSGDLSVYWYQQSLDQGLQFLIQYYNGEERAKGNILERFSAQQFPDLHSELNLSSLELGDSALYFCASGGHNNSPLHFGNGTRLTVT.

The sample holds a few counts of this clone. The V call is TRBV19, the J call TRBJ1-6; D gene ambiguous. CDR3 length: 15 amino acids. V lost 3 bases and J 5 bases, leaving 11 bases between the germline ends. Germline V gene lookup returns CDR1 LNHDA and CDR2 SQIVND (reference sequence). CDR3: CASSILAADNSPLHF. The CDR3 coding sequence is TGTGCCAGTAGTATTCTGGCTGCTGATAATTCACCCCTCCACTTT.

This chain uses TRBV21-1 with TRBJ2-3; TRBD1, the table's D call, was not compared with the DNA. TRBV21-1 is assigned pseudogene status. The CDR3 length is 17 residues. The CDR3 coding sequence is TGTGCCAGCATCCTGGGACAGGGAAAGGGAGGCACAGATACGCAGTATTTT. As protein: CASILGQGKGGTDTQYF.

This sequence joins TRBV29-1 and TRBJ2-3, with TRBD1 identical over 9 bases. CDR1 and CDR2 from the germline V gene are SQVTM and ANQGSEA. Losses at the gene ends were 7 bases for V and 8 bases for J; bases not matched to a gene: 13. CDR3 length: 14 amino acids. CDR3 DNA sequence: TGCAGCGAGACCGGGACAGGGTCCCAGGGTACGCAGTATTTT. Amino acids: CSETGTGSQGTQYF.

The V gene is TRBV6-6, the J gene TRBJ2-2; D unresolved. The CDR3 extends over 12 amino acids. The V end lost 8 bases, the J end lost 4 bases, and 8 bases lay between the germline ends. From germline, CDR1 is MNHNY and CDR2 SVGAGI (reference sequence). CDR3 protein: CASENSTGELFF. The CDR3, as DNA: TGTGCCAGCGAAAACAGCACCGGGGAGCTGTTTTTT.

V gene TRBV4-1 combines with J gene TRBJ1-1, with D uncertain. CDR1 is MGHRA and CDR2 is YSYEKL in the germline V gene. The CDR3 runs 17 residues. V lost 1 base and J lost 1, with 16 bases in between. The CDR3 reads CASSQVGTTSPNTEAFF. DNA of the CDR3: TGCGCCAGCAGCCAAGTTGGTACGACATCCCCGAACACTGAAGCTTTCTTT.

A note on this clone: One end of the junction is discordant with germline, which a read error may explain. The CDR3 coding sequence is TGTTCCAGCGGGAGGACAGGGGGTCTAGATACGCAGTATTTT. Translating it yields CSSGRTGGLDTQYF. V and J are TRBV5-5 and TRBJ2-3, with D possibly being TRBD1 (10 bases). From germline, CDR1 is SGHKS and CDR2 YYEKEE (reference sequence). The CDR3 has 14 residues.

The V gene is TRBV4-1, the J gene TRBJ2-7, with D tentatively TRBD1 (6 bases). The germline V and J ends were trimmed by 4 bases and 7 bases, with 20 bases remaining between them. The CDR3 has 15 amino acids. CDR1 and CDR2 from the germline V gene are MGHRA and YSYEKL. The CDR3 protein is CASSPLDSPRREQYF. In nucleotides, the CDR3 is TGCGCCAGCAGCCCTCTGGACAGCCCGCGGAGGGAGCAGTACTTC.

The CDR3 sequence: CASSSRGGLNTEAFF. CDR3 bases: TGTGCCAGCAGCTCTCGGGGGGGACTGAACACTGAAGCTTTCTTT. This sequence joins TRBV27 and TRBJ1-1, with a possible D match to TRBD1 (5 bases). This CDR3 region has 15 residues. Trimming removed 6 bases from V and 0 bases from J, with 14 bases in between. Per the germline V gene, CDR1 is MNHEY and CDR2 is SMNVEV (reference sequence).

The V call is TRBV27, the J call TRBJ1-6; D uncertain. The V gene's germline CDR1 is MNHEY and CDR2 SMNVEV (reference sequence). The CDR3 runs to 15 residues. Deletions cut 5 bases from V and 5 bases from J, with 13 bases between. This CDR3 is CASSPLGSDNSPLHF. For the CDR3, the DNA is TGTGCCAGCAGTCCCCTCGGGAGTGATAATTCACCCCTCCACTTT.

A single count supports this clone. The genes are TRBV9 and TRBJ2-3, with D possibly being TRBD2 (5 bases). The CDR3 extends over 12 amino acids. From germline, CDR1 is SGDLS and CDR2 YYNGEE. V lost 2 bases, J lost 4 bases, and 5 bases lay in between. CDR3 sequence (DNA): TGTGCCAGCAGCGTGGGAGCAGATACGCAGTATTTT. This gives the protein CASSVGADTQYF.

CDR3 protein: CASSSGLAGEQFF. Written as DNA, the CDR3 is TGTGCCAGCAGCTCGGGACTAGCGGGGGAGCAGTTCTTC. The genes are TRBV5-8 and TRBJ2-1, with 13 bases fitting TRBD2. Trimming at V came to 3 bases and at J to 10 bases, leaving 1 base not matched to a gene. Germline loops: CDR1 SGHTS, CDR2 YDEGEE. The CDR3 runs to 13 residues.

This chain joins TRBV4-1 and TRBJ1-1; 8 bases agree with TRBD1. This CDR3 is 18 amino acids long. V was pared by 4 bases and J by 3 bases, with 16 bases of the junction left unmatched. Germline V lookup: CDR1 MGHRA, CDR2 YSYEKL. For the CDR3, the DNA is TGCGCCAGCAGCCCGGGAGCCATTTTACAGGGGGAGTACACTGAAGCTTTCTTT. As protein: CASSPGAILQGEYTEAFF.

The chain employs TRBV7-9 and TRBJ1-5, with D tentatively TRBD1 (6 bases). Germline V gives CDR1 SEHNR, CDR2 FQNEAQ (reference sequence). The V and J ends lost 6 bases and 5 bases respectively, with 14 bases between them. There are 14 residues in the CDR3. The DNA for the CDR3 is TGTGCCAGCAGTGGGGGCAGGGTGGATCAGCCCCAGCATTTT. This encodes CASSGGRVDQPQHF. The full variable domain, with the rest looked up from reference TRBV7-9 and TRBJ1-5, is DTGVSQNPRHKITKRGQNVTFRCDPISEHNRLYWYRQTLGQGPEFLTYFQNEAQLEKSRLLSDRFSAERPKGSFSTLEIQRTEQGDSAMYLCASSGGRVDQPQHFGDGTRLSIL.

This chain links TRBV30 with TRBJ1-2; 12 positions agree with TRBD1. In germline, CDR1 is GTSNPN, CDR2 SVGIG (reference sequence). Germline trimming cut 3 bases from V and 8 bases from J; bases unmatched to any gene: 7. This CDR3 is 14 amino acids long. The CDR3 DNA follows: TGTGCCTGGAGCGCGGGACAGGGGGCGGAGGGCTACACCTTC. As protein: CAWSAGQGAEGYTF. Based on the CDR3 plus reference TRBV30 and TRBJ1-2, the full variable domain is SQTIHQWPATLVQPVGSPLSLECTVEGTSNPNLYWYRQAAGRGLQLLFYSVGIGQISSEVPQNLSASRPQDRQFILSSKKLLLSDSGFYLCAWSAGQGAEGYTFGSGTRLTVV.

This chain uses TRBV20-1 with TRBJ1-2; no clear D gene. Trimming took 2 bases from V and 4 from J, leaving 5 bases between them. Germline V gene sequence: CDR1 DFQATT, CDR2 SNEGSKA (reference sequence). CDR3 length: 11 residues. CDR3 loop: CSARWPYGYTF. The CDR3 DNA sequence: TGCAGTGCTAGATGGCCCTATGGCTACACCTTC.

The chain joins TRBV7-2 to TRBJ2-1; 8 nucleotides align to TRBD2. V was clipped by 7 bases and J by 3 bases; unmatched bases: 8. Per germline, CDR1 SGHTA and CDR2 FQGNSA. CDR3 length equals 15 residues. The CDR3 nucleotides read TGTGCCAGCACCACGGGGGGGGTAAGCTACAATGAGCAGTTCTTC. It specifies CASTTGGVSYNEQFF.

V gene TRBV2 combines with J gene TRBJ1-2, with TRBD1 matching 8 bases. V shed 11 bases, J shed 4 bases, and the junction held 3 bases outside the gene matches. CDR3 length: 11 residues. Germline loops: CDR1 SNHLY, CDR2 FYNNEI. CDR3 protein: CAATGGYGYTF. The CDR3 nucleotides are TGTGCCGCAACAGGGGGCTATGGCTACACCTTC.

The chain has TRBV9 and TRBJ2-1; possibly TRBD1 for D (5 bases). Germline CDR1 reads SGDLS; CDR2 reads YYNGEE. The CDR3 loop spans 14 amino acids. Trimming left V 6 bases short and J 1 base short, with 11 bases between. The CDR3 reads CASNPQGSYNEQFF. CDR3 nucleotide sequence: TGTGCCAGCAACCCCCAGGGATCCTACAATGAGCAGTTCTTC.

The V gene is TRBV9, the J gene TRBJ1-2; tentatively, D is TRBD1 (5 bases). In germline, CDR1 is SGDLS, CDR2 YYNGEE. There are 15 residues in the CDR3. Trimming took off 0 bases at V and 2 bases at J, with 11 bases between the two ends. The CDR3 here is CASSVGAGMNYGYTF. The CDR3 DNA reads TGTGCCAGCAGCGTAGGGGCAGGGATGAACTATGGCTACACCTTC.

This chain connects TRBV6-5 to TRBJ2-7; D is uncertain. CDR1 MNHEY and CDR2 SVGAGI come from the germline V gene. Between the trimmed V and J ends, which lost 5 bases and 1 base, there was a span of 9 bases. The CDR3 spans 13 residues. The CDR3 DNA reads as TGTGCCAGCAGTGTTAGTGAGTCCTACGAGCAGTACTTC. Translating it yields CASSVSESYEQYF.

V gene TRBV2 combines with J gene TRBJ1-1, with 8 bases lining up with TRBD1. With V trimmed by 5 bases and J by 4 bases, 6 bases remained unmatched. Germline V CDR1 and CDR2: SNHLY, FYNNEI. This CDR3 region has 14 residues. This CDR3 is CASSPGQGGTEAFF. The CDR3 DNA reads TGTGCCAGCAGTCCCGGACAGGGAGGCACTGAAGCTTTCTTT.

The CDR3 sequence is CASSPGFEAFF. The CDR3 nucleotides read TGTGCCAGCTCACCGGGCTTTGAAGCTTTCTTT. The V gene is TRBV18, the J gene TRBJ1-1; D gene ambiguous. Deletions cut 3 bases from V and 7 bases from J, with 6 bases between. CDR3 length equals 11 residues. In germline, CDR1 is KGHSH, CDR2 LQKENI.

This clone was observed a single time. The chain has TRBV2 and TRBJ1-5, with D unclear. This CDR3 comprises 15 residues. V was trimmed by 2 bases and J by 4 bases, leaving 12 bases between them. Germline loops: CDR1 SNHLY, CDR2 FYNNEI. Here the CDR3 reads CASSENLGPNQPQHF. CDR3 DNA: TGTGCCAGCAGTGAAAATTTGGGCCCTAATCAGCCCCAGCATTTT.

V gene TRBV20-1 combines with J gene TRBJ2-1; D remains ambiguous. Trimming shortened V by 5 bases and J by 5 bases, and 4 bases separated the two germline ends. This CDR3 contains 10 residues. Germline V gives CDR1 DFQATT, CDR2 SNEGSKA (reference sequence). The chain's CDR3 is CSAVDNEQFF. The CDR3 DNA reads TGCAGTGCTGTAGACAATGAGCAGTTCTTC.